This TCR beta chain was profiled in a study of blood T cell repertoires in COVID-19 (dated by TCRdb to the early 2020s). Broadly, across the study: Samples from collaborators originated in the United States, Italy and Spain and spanned both the acute and convalescent phases of COVID-19. The prospective study material was composed of cDNA or gDNA derived from T cells, B-cell-depleted T cells, or PBMCs. Subjects who had been exposed to COVID-19, were actively infected with it, or had recovered from it provided the deeply sampled blood TCRbeta repertoires that made up the dataset. The repertoires were made available in a free public database intended to serve as a resource for research on the immune response to SARS-CoV-2. The samples were drawn from two sources: the first 160 participants of the ongoing ImmuneRACE study, and over 1,000 subjects contributed by 6 global collaborators. Sample metadata almost always included a de-identified subject ID, COVID-19 status, age in years and sex. Where HLA class I and class II types were available, the types were taken from metadata supplied by the sample provider, not from assay-based typing.

CDR1 and CDR2 were assigned from the germline V gene as MNHEY and SVGAGI. V is pared back by 6 bases and J by 1 base, with 14 bases lying between the germline termini. Spanning cysteine to phenylalanine, the CDR3 consists of 15 amino acids. The CDR3 DNA has 45 bases and is translated from base 1. The collaborating institutions used their own protocols to collect whole blood in K2EDTA tubes. For TCRbeta analysis, collaborators shipped samples in one of three forms: frozen whole blood, isolated PBMCs, or DNA extracted from either of those sample types. TCRbeta CDR3 regions were amplified from genomic DNA using the immunoSEQ Assay, a bias-controlled multiplex PCR. Per the source publication's procedure: The number of nucleated cells in each sample was estimated from the amplification of reference gene primers within the assay. Sequence reads were collapsed and filtered to measure the absolute abundance of every unique TCRbeta CDR3 rearrangement. Productive Simpson clonality was computed per sample as the square root of Simpson's diversity index over productive rearrangements. This immuneACCESS table, as held by TCRdb, lists in-frame sequences with V and J called but not all clones. Of the missing ones, under half trace to an unresolved V gene in checked studies; the others have no known cause. The DNA gave D and trimming, while V, J and clone size come from that table. In this sample the table shows 200,000 or so clones, over 75% of which occur a single time. Less than 4.5% of the sample comes from the top ten.

Overall study outcomes, separate from this receptor: How much clinical and demographic metadata was included differed by source and by participant, and the metadata was provided uncurated.

As for this clone: This clone's antigen is unknown. Qualities for individual bases were not recorded, and no much larger clone is one base off.

This TCR was sampled from a man aged 50 to 60 with acute or convalescent COVID-19. The sequenced sample consisted of peripheral blood. This sequence uses TRBV6-5 and TRBJ2-3; the best D guess is TRBD2, with 7 bases matching. The CDR3 reads CASRMGGGGTDTQYF. DNA sequence: TGTGCCAGCAGGATGGGAGGGGGAGGCACAGATACGCAGTATTTT.